The 22 T cell receptor beta chains in this list originate from one sample, sequenced in a study of shared clonotypes between healthy human individuals. Sequencing used immunoSEQ multiplex PCR; TCRdb keeps in-frame clones, though not all of them. In the table there are about 2.1 million clones, around 95% of which are singletons. Positive CCR7 selection of CD45RO-negative cells yielded the naive CD8 cells, and terminally differentiated effector memory CD45RA+ cells were excluded. Sequencing was done on a sample of naive CD8+ T cells from PBMCs. The origin of the receptors is a man aged 18 to 29 in good health. Some clones in this sample may be carry-over from other donors' samples.

The V gene is TRBV28, the J gene TRBJ2-7; 7 positions match TRBD1. The CDR3 is 13 residues long. Trimming took 5 bases from V and 2 from J; bases not matched to a gene: 3. Germline CDR1 reads MDHEN; CDR2 reads SYDVKM. CDR3 in DNA: TGTGCCAGCAGTGAAACAGGGGCCTACGAGCAGTACTTC. Residues: CASSETGAYEQYF.

The rearrangement uses TRBV29-1 and TRBJ2-5; 7 nucleotides match TRBD2. The DNA end is a closer match to TRBJ2-7, so the J assignment may be wrong. Germline lookup yields CDR1 SQVTM and CDR2 ANQGSEA. This CDR3 spans 13 amino acids. CDR3 bases: TGCAGCGCGAAGGGAGGGACGACCTACGAGCAGTACTTC. It translates to CSAKGGTTYEQYF.

J is TRBJ2-1 and V is TRBV9, with D possibly TRBD2 on 5 matching bases. The CDR3 consists of 16 residues. Germline V gene lookup returns CDR1 SGDLS and CDR2 YYNGEE. Deletions cut 1 base from V and 5 bases from J, with 16 bases between. As DNA, the CDR3 is TGTGCCAGCAGCGTAACGAGCGGTCCCTCGGACAATGAGCAGTTCTTC. This codes for CASSVTSGPSDNEQFF.

The chain is built from TRBV9 and TRBJ2-2; 9 bases are a match to TRBD1. Per germline, CDR1 SGDLS and CDR2 YYNGEE. The V and J ends lost 3 bases and 6 bases, in that order; junction bases with no gene match: 9. There are 16 residues in the CDR3. The CDR3 DNA follows: TGTGCCAGCAGCGCCCGGGACAGGGAGAAGGCCGGGGAGCTGTTTTTT. This encodes CASSARDREKAGELFF.

The table lists this clone with a few counts. The rearrangement links TRBV29-1 to TRBJ1-1; D possibly corresponds to TRBD1 (5 bases). The germline V gene encodes CDR1 SQVTM and CDR2 ANQGSEA. The V end lost 3 bases, the J end lost 0 bases, and 5 bases lay between the germline ends. CDR3 length: 12 residues. CDR3 bases: TGCAGCGTTGAGGGACTGAACACTGAAGCTTTCTTT. Amino acids: CSVEGLNTEAFF.

This clone has just a few counts. Other DNA variants within this sample encode the same CDR3. V gene TRBV7-9 combines with J gene TRBJ1-5; D is ambiguous. Germline loops: CDR1 SEHNR, CDR2 FQNEAQ (reference sequence). The germline V and J ends were trimmed by 3 bases and 3 bases, with 6 bases remaining between them. This CDR3 contains 13 residues. The CDR3 region has the DNA TGTGCCAGCAGCTTTGGGCCCAATCAGCCCCAGCATTTT. This codes for CASSFGPNQPQHF.

This chain uses TRBV7-9 with TRBJ2-1; D perhaps matches TRBD2 (6 bases). V lost 5 bases to trimming and J lost 1 base, with 21 bases between them. The CDR3 is made up of 18 amino acids. The germline gives CDR1 SEHNR, CDR2 FQNEAQ (reference sequence). CDR3 DNA sequence: TGTGCCAGCAGCCCACCCCTATGGGGGGAGCAGTCCTACAATGAGCAGTTCTTC. This sequence encodes CASSPPLWGEQSYNEQFF. The full variable domain, with the rest looked up from reference TRBV7-9 and TRBJ2-1, is DTGVSQNPRHKITKRGQNVTFRCDPISEHNRLYWYRQTLGQGPEFLTYFQNEAQLEKSRLLSDRFSAERPKGSFSTLEIQRTEQGDSAMYLCASSPPLWGEQSYNEQFFGPGTRLTVL.

V is TRBV19 and J is TRBJ2-7; 7 nucleotides agree with TRBD1. Germline CDR1 and CDR2: LNHDA and SQIVND (reference sequence). The CDR3 runs to 14 residues. V shed 6 bases, J shed 4 bases, and the junction held 9 bases outside the gene matches. CDR3 sequence (DNA): TGTGCCAGTAGCCAGGGACAGAAGTCTTACGAGCAGTACTTC. This encodes CASSQGQKSYEQYF.

Note on this clone: The sample carries other DNA sequences with the same CDR3. V and J are TRBV4-1 and TRBJ2-1; 12 nucleotides match TRBD2. Germline CDR1 and CDR2: MGHRA and YSYEKL. J was trimmed by 8 bases and V by 5 bases; bases with no gene match: 13. The CDR3 sequence is 17 residues long. The DNA of the CDR3 is TGCGCCAGCAGCTATCGCTCTAGCGGGAGGGATAGCGATGAGCAGTTCTTC. Its protein product is CASSYRSSGRDSDEQFF.

The chain links TRBV28 to TRBJ2-1; no clear D gene. The CDR3 sequence is 10 residues long. Trimming pared 3 bases from V and 16 bases from J, leaving 10 bases between. CDR1 and CDR2 from the germline V gene are MDHEN and SYDVKM. CDR3 nucleotides: TGTGCCAGCAGTTTGCAGGTAAAATTCTTC. Amino acids: CASSLQVKFF.

This clone was seen a single time. The genes are TRBV2 and TRBJ1-4; 7 bases are a match to TRBD1. Trimming at V came to 6 bases and at J to 6 bases, leaving 7 bases not matched to a gene. CDR1 and CDR2 from the germline V gene are SNHLY and FYNNEI. This CDR3 spans 14 amino acids. This CDR3 is CASSWAGTDEKLFF. In DNA, the CDR3 is TGTGCCAGCAGCTGGGCCGGGACAGATGAAAAACTGTTTTTT.

This clone has only one observation. The chain joins TRBV11-1 to TRBJ1-1, with D hard to call. Germline values: CDR1 SGHAT, CDR2 FQDESV (reference sequence). The CDR3 has 16 amino acids. With 1 base removed from V and 4 bases from J, the gap between germline ends came to 16 bases. CDR3 sequence (DNA): TGTGCCAGCAGCTTAGGTATCCGGTACTTGAGCACTGAAGCTTTCTTT. It codes for CASSLGIRYLSTEAFF.

The chain couples TRBV13 to TRBJ1-1; D might be TRBD1 (5 bases). The CDR3 covers 14 residues. Germline assignment: CDR1 PRHDT and CDR2 FYEKMQ (reference sequence). Trimming stripped 0 bases from V and 7 bases from J, with 12 bases between. The CDR3 nucleotides read TGTGCCAGCAGCTTAGGCGGGGCGGGGCTTGAAGCTTTCTTT. This gives the protein CASSLGGAGLEAFF.

With regard to this clone: The sample carries other DNA sequences with the same CDR3. CDR3 nucleotides: TGTGCCAGCAGTTTAACGGAGACCTACGAGCAGTACTTC. It is translated as CASSLTETYEQYF. This rearrangement joins TRBV27 to TRBJ2-7; D uncertain. The V end was cut by 2 bases, the J end by 2 bases, with 7 bases between. Per germline, CDR1 MNHEY and CDR2 SMNVEV (reference sequence). The CDR3 contains 13 residues.

The chain couples TRBV5-1 to TRBJ2-4, with 7 bases that match TRBD2. V shed 0 bases, J shed 0 bases, and the junction held 12 bases outside the gene matches. CDR3 length: 19 amino acids. Germline V gene lookup returns CDR1 SGHRS and CDR2 YFSETQ. The chain's CDR3 is CASSLDGLAELLAKNIQYF. CDR3 DNA: TGCGCCAGCAGCTTGGACGGTCTAGCGGAGTTACTAGCCAAAAACATTCAGTACTTC.

This rearrangement joins TRBV6-1 to TRBJ1-2, with TRBD1 as a possible D gene (5 bases). CDR1 is MNHNS, CDR2 SASEGT, per germline. This CDR3 has 14 residues. V dropped 2 bases and J dropped 2 bases, with 9 bases sitting between them. CDR3 protein: CASSEWRDNYGYTF. CDR3 nucleotide sequence: TGTGCCAGCAGTGAATGGAGGGACAACTATGGCTACACCTTC.

The chain carries TRBV4-2 and TRBJ2-1; the D gene is possibly TRBD1 (6 bases). Germline assignment: CDR1 LGHNA and CDR2 YNFKEQ. The length of the CDR3 is 13 residues. V gave up 4 bases and J gave up 6 bases, with 10 bases separating them. The CDR3 region has the DNA TGTGCCAGCAGCCCCCAACAGGGCAATGAGCAGTTCTTC. This codes for CASSPQQGNEQFF.

This chain joins TRBV29-1 and TRBJ2-3, with D tentatively TRBD2 (6 bases). Trimming removed 2 bases from V and 7 bases from J, with 13 bases in between. The germline CDR1 and CDR2 sequences are SQVTM and ANQGSEA. The CDR3 length is 13 residues. CDR3 coding DNA: TGCAGCGTTGAATGGAGGGCGGAAAATACGCAGTATTTT. Translated: CSVEWRAENTQYF.

Only one count was recorded for this clone. V is TRBV19 and J is TRBJ1-1; 8 bases map to TRBD1. The CDR3 has 14 residues. Germline trimming cut 6 bases from V and 2 bases from J; bases unmatched to any gene: 5. CDR1 and CDR2 from the germline V gene are LNHDA and SQIVND (reference sequence). This chain's CDR3 is CASRATGVNTEAFF. CDR3 coding DNA: TGTGCCAGTAGGGCGACAGGGGTTAACACTGAAGCTTTCTTT. The full variable domain, with the rest looked up from reference TRBV19 and TRBJ1-1, is DGGITQSPKYLFRKEGQNVTLSCEQNLNHDAMYWYRQDPGQGLRLIYYSQIVNDFQKGDIAEGYSVSREKKESFPLTVTSAQKNPTAFYLCASRATGVNTEAFFGQGTRLTVV.

The gene calls are TRBV7-2 and TRBJ2-7; 8 nucleotides align to TRBD2. Trimming took 5 bases from V and 1 from J; bases not matched to a gene: 10. This CDR3 has 16 residues. Germline V gene lookup returns CDR1 SGHTA and CDR2 FQGNSA. The CDR3 reads CASSPGGRESSYEQYF. The CDR3 DNA reads as TGTGCCAGCAGCCCGGGGGGGCGGGAGTCATCCTACGAGCAGTACTTC.

The V and J genes are TRBV28 and TRBJ2-7; 7 positions agree with TRBD2. The germline gives CDR1 MDHEN, CDR2 SYDVKM. The length of the CDR3 is 12 residues. The ends lost 7 bases at V and 2 bases at J; junction bases unmatched: 2. CDR3 coding DNA: TGTGCCAGCACTAGCGGTGCCTACGAGCAGTACTTC. Its translation is CASTSGAYEQYF.

As concerns this clone: This sample includes further DNA sequences coding for the same CDR3. The chain couples TRBV6-5 to TRBJ2-7; D possibly corresponds to TRBD1 (6 bases). The CDR3 sequence is 12 residues long. The ends were cut back, 6 bases at V and 3 bases at J, with 9 bases in the middle. Looked up from germline, CDR1 is MNHEY and CDR2 is SVGAGI. The CDR3 sequence is CASSSTGYEQYF. The DNA for the CDR3 is TGTGCCAGCAGCTCGACAGGCTACGAGCAGTACTTC.